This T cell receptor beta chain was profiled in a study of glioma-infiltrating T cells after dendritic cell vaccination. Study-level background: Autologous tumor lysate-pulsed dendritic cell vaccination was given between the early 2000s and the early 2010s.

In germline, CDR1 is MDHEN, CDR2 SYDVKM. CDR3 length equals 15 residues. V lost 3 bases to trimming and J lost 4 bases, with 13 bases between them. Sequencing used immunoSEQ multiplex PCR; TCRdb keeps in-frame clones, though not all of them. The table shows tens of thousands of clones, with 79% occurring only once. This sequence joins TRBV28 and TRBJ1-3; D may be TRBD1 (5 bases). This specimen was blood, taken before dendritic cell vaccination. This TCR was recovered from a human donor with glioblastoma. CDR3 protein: CASSFRAVTGNTIYF. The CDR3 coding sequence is TGTGCCAGCAGTTTCAGGGCTGTGACGGGAAACACCATATATTTT.